This T cell receptor (beta chain) stems from a study of T cell clusters in autoimmune cytopenias. Each sample's input was 200 to 300 ng genomic DNA, 38,000 or so genome equivalents. The V gene's germline CDR1 is MNHEY and CDR2 SVGAGI. CDR3 size: 14 residues. TRB rearrangements were amplified by touch-down multiplex PCR with mixed TRB-A/B primers. From its re-call of the multiplex PCR reads, TCRdb lists each CDR3 protein once, without DNA. The sample holds about 2,700 distinct CDR3 sequences. This chain uses TRBV6-5 with TRBJ2-7; checking the TCRdb D call of TRBD1 is not possible without DNA. Sequencing was performed on peripheral blood. This TCR was sampled from a human donor with an autoimmune cytopenia or autoimmune hepatitis (not recorded which). CDR3: CASRQGALTYEQYF.